This T cell receptor (beta chain) comes out of a study of cytomegalovirus exposure and HLA in healthy donors. This PCR relied on a set of 60 Vbeta primers and 13 Jbeta primers. Method: immunoSEQ multiplex PCR; TCRdb's copy keeps in-frame clones and lacks some. Counted here are some 200,000 clones, over 80% occurring once; the ten biggest clones make up about 5.7%. The CDR3 covers 18 residues. Losses at the gene ends were 0 bases for V and 5 bases for J; bases not matched to a gene: 12. Germline V gene sequence: CDR1 LNHNV, CDR2 YYDKDF (reference sequence). The clonotype comes from a man between 40 and 49 years old in good health and CMV-seropositive. The rearrangement uses TRBV15 and TRBJ2-5, with 10 bases aligning to TRBD2. Sequencing was performed on PBMCs. The CDR3 reads CATSRDLGGLANRETQYF. The CDR3 DNA sequence: TGTGCCACCAGCAGAGACCTTGGGGGACTAGCGAATCGGGAGACCCAGTACTTC. Full variable domain (outside the CDR3, taken from reference TRBV15 and TRBJ2-5): DAMVIQNPRYQVTQFGKPVTLSCSQTLNHNVMYWYQQKSSQAPKLLFHYYDKDFNNEADTPDNFQSRRPNTSFCFLDIRSPGLGDTAMYLCATSRDLGGLANRETQYFGPGTRLLVL.